This T cell receptor beta chain was observed in a study of cytomegalovirus exposure and HLA in healthy donors (dated by TCRdb to about 2017). For the wider study: According to an earlier analysis of a few hundred of the donors, roughly 180 million T cells yielded 95 million to 140 million unique TCR beta sequences and 276 Gb of sequence data. An early release covering some 640 HLA-typed donors comprised about 310 gigabases of sequencing data and tens of millions of unique TCR sequences. Of the approximately 400 genotyped donors, about 80% fell in the genetic ancestry cluster associated with self-reported Caucasian donors. The study aimed to test whether signatures of past pathogen exposure could be identified by cataloging public T cell receptors. Using immunosequencing, the study profiled T cell repertoires from around 680 subjects and related those repertoires to cytomegalovirus serostatus. A separate validation cohort of approximately 130 different subjects was used in addition to the approximately 670-subject first cohort. To predict cytomegalovirus infection status, the study brought together high-throughput TCR immunosequencing, statistical association of individual TCRs with disease status, and machine learning. A later analysis re-analyzed previously published TCR beta repertoires from 600 to 850 donors and added high-resolution HLA genotyping to study TCR occurrence patterns. Rather than drawing on any new phenotypic data, the later analysis identified candidate immune exposures from TCR beta sequences and the way those sequences occurred across donors. An earlier analysis of 587 of the donors used high-throughput TCR beta sequencing to judge whether each TCR beta V gene segment behaved as functional or pseudogenic. Donor age, sex, ethnicity and CMV serostatus were compiled alongside the repertoire data. Genome-wide SNP genotypes for about three fifths of the roughly 670 donors were used in a later genetic analysis, which treated that subset as a discovery cohort. All discovery cohort repertoires had been generated on a single sequencing platform. Both class I and class II loci were covered by HLA typing, at four-digit resolution. The number of typed donors differed by locus: roughly 620-640 for A, B, C, DRB1 and DQB1; about 520 for DQA1; roughly 600 for DPA1; and approximately 450 for DPB1. Roughly 5 DR-DQ haplotypes were handled as single units for association and clustering, since linkage in the cohort was strong. On average, roughly 250,000 unique TCR beta nucleotide sequences were sequenced per donor among more than 350 genotyped donors of the cohort, with roughly 18% of those sequences being non-productive.

Trimming accounts for 5 bases at V and 6 bases at J, while the number of junction bases matched to no gene is 8. CDR1 and CDR2 are read off the germline V gene as MDHEN and SYDVKM. The CDR3 contains 15 residues, cysteine and phenylalanine counted. The CDR3 DNA has 45 bases and is translated from base 1. Libraries were constructed by the immunoSEQ multiplex PCR assay. A mixture of 60 forward primers for TCR Vbeta segments and 13 reverse primers for TCR Jbeta segments was used in the multiplex PCR. The CDR3 region of rearranged TCR beta genes was amplified from genomic DNA with a multiplex PCR assay. The Illumina HiSeq System was used to sequence the amplified TCR beta libraries as 87-base-pair reads. In the authors' own workflow: A later analysis tallied roughly 80 million unique TCR beta chains across the 666 repertoires, and approximately 9.9 million of those chains were shared by two or more donors. A nearest-neighbor algorithm error-corrected the raw reads and collapsed the reads into unique sequences, merging closely related sequences to remove PCR and sequencing errors. V, D and J gene segments were assigned by aligning CDR3 sequences to IMGT reference sequences. For a sequence to be retained, at least a six-nucleotide match to both a V gene segment and a J gene segment was required. A rearrangement counted as productive if the CDR3 had no stop codons and remained in frame with V and J, and every other rearrangement counted as non-productive. CDR3 was defined by IMGT convention, running from the second conserved V-encoded cysteine to the conserved J-encoded phenylalanine. The earlier analysis of around 640 of the donors excluded sequences that lacked an unambiguous match to a single V gene segment. An earlier analysis of several hundred of the donors classified V segments as functional when productive rearrangements were above 56.7% and as segregating when the standard deviation between donors was above 5%. A statistical classification framework was built for diagnosing cytomegalovirus status from the catalog of TCR beta chain sequences. V and J gene assignment, in a later analysis, came from comparing TCR nucleotide sequences with IMGT/GENE-DB human TR gene sequences. Using the TCRdist pipeline, a later analysis assigned CDR3 sequences along with most-parsimonious VDJ recombination scenarios. In a later analysis, every TCR beta chain was defined by the combination of its CDR3 amino acid sequence and its V-gene family, and reads without a unique V-gene family were dropped. As a way to deal with suspected cross-contamination and a sequencing artifact, a later analysis dropped 640 or so nucleotide sequences that were highly shared and had low generation probability. In a later analysis, a clonal expansion index was calculated for each public chain from normalized within-repertoire ranks of inferred template counts. A later analysis computed generation probabilities with a VDJ recombination model fitted to out-of-frame rearrangements, and checked the results against IGoR. In a later analysis, hypergeometric tests were used to score TCR-TCR, TCR-HLA and TCR-CMV co-occurrence, with a repertoire-size bias correction applied to TCR pairs. To estimate false discovery rates, a later analysis permuted the HLA or CMV assignments 20 times. A later analysis grouped co-occurring TCRs with DBSCAN, adding TCRdist sequence similarity when clustering within HLA-allele-positive subsets. Repertoires with fewer than 30,000 or more than 120,000 public chains were left out of co-occurrence clustering, as were five repertoires with anomalous nucleotide sharing. TCRdb holds this immuneACCESS table with in-frame rearrangements only. Some clones are missing; in checked studies, unresolved V genes explain under half, and the rest has no known cause. The DNA gave D and trimming, while V, J and clone size come from that table. The sample has approximately 190,000 clones on record, roughly 80% of them singletons. Over 5.5% of the sample is held by the ten biggest clonotypes.

Study-wide findings and limitations: Three of the identified cytomegalovirus-associated TCR beta chains were confirmed in vitro to be specific for cytomegalovirus antigens. A later analysis found that most CMV-associated TCR beta chains appeared HLA-restricted, with HLA associations seemingly driven largely by CMV exposure. A cluster of highly shared sequence variants was judged likely to be a technical artifact of the sequencing pipeline. Compared with equally common non-associated chains, HLA-associated TCR beta chains in a later analysis were more clonally expanded and had lower generation probabilities. It was suggested by the authors that the approach could potentially be generalized to other disease states and immunological phenotypes. Seventeen rarely observed V segments, including chromosome 9 orphons, were excluded from the earlier analysis of almost 600 of the donors because counts were too low. The study gave a list of 150 to 200 TCR beta chains associated with cytomegalovirus. HLA typing was unavailable for some donors at each locus, so association tests used only the typed subset. An association between a missense DCLRE1C variant and V-gene and J-gene trimming of TCR beta chains was found in a later genetic analysis and replicated in an independent cohort. A further reported finding was that TCR beta sequences accurately predicted the HLA-A and HLA-B alleles for most subjects in the first cohort. In both the original and validation cohorts, the classifier was reported to diagnose cytomegalovirus status with high specificity and sensitivity. In a later analysis, several top co-occurrence clusters were reported to appear linked to parvovirus B19, influenza, CMV and Epstein-Barr virus. In a later analysis, TCR association rates were found to vary across HLA loci, with the most associated TCRs seen for DRB1 alleles and the fewest for HLA-C alleles. When HLA alleles, especially DR and DQ, strongly co-occurred, attributing TCR associations to individual alleles was difficult. According to a later genetic analysis, donors in an Asian-associated ancestry cluster had fewer N-insertions in productive TCRs than the approximately 700-donor mean. Because the 87-base-pair reads could not distinguish some IMGT-functional V segments, including TRBV6-2 and TRBV6-3, those segments were excluded. Across donors, most TCR sequences were observed very rarely, whereas some public TCRs were present in many individuals. For the cohort, immune exposure information was limited to CMV serostatus. Correlated functional status among segregating V segments might reflect linkage disequilibrium, but an unknown experimental factor could not be ruled out. The cohort was sequenced for TCR beta chains only, and without alpha or paired-chain data the features that could be detected were limited. Sequencing depth was assumed to be roughly uniform across donors in the presence/absence analyses, though that assumption may not hold. An earlier analysis of some 560 of the donors showed that most TCR beta V segments appeared in productive rearrangements either about 87% or about 30% of the time, which broadly matched IMGT annotations. Specific HLA alleles were associated with 16,951 TCR beta sequences at a false discovery rate of 0.05 in a later analysis.

Concerning this clone: There is no known antigen for this receptor. Base qualities are missing; no much larger clone stands one base away.

The cohort comprised approximately 700 healthy bone marrow donors. At the time of sampling, all cohort members were nominally healthy, though unrecorded immune exposures were likely present. The donor was CMV seropositive and belonged to the group of a few hundred seropositive cohort members. A peripheral blood sample was provided by each donor, and peripheral blood mononuclear cells were used for TCR beta sequencing. The Qiagen DNeasy Blood Extraction Kit was used to extract genomic DNA from the blood cell samples. The chain was built from TRBV28 and TRBJ2-1, and 9 junctional nucleotides match TRBD2. The sequenced sample was PBMCs. The TCR sequence derives from a man between 35 and 55 years old in good health and CMV-seropositive. The DNA sequence is as follows: TGTGCCAGCAGTCCCGTTCTAGCGGGGTTCAATGAGCAGTTCTTC. Its amino acids are CASSPVLAGFNEQFF.